Here is one T cell receptor beta chain with its context. As yet, its antigen is unknown. The source material, RNA transcripts, was used to amplify TCR beta CDR3 regions. TCR CDR3 regions were first amplified by RT-PCR with HTBI primers. In TCRdb, the multiplex PCR reads were re-called with MiXCR into one record per CDR3 protein. The table shows hundreds of thousands of distinct CDR3 sequences, with 15% to 18% occurring only once. This entry is derived from a study of T cells in Graves' hyperthyroidism and ophthalmopathy. The study's findings and limits: Ophthalmopathy onset followed model prediction by a median about six months.

Germline lookup yields CDR1 SEHNR and CDR2 FQNEAQ (reference sequence). The V gene lost 10 bases and the J gene lost 0 bases, with 13 bases spanning the gap. The CDR3 is 13 amino acids. J is TRBJ2-7 and V is TRBV7-9; D gene ambiguous. This TCR was sampled from a woman in her late teens or twenties with Graves' hyperthyroidism. The sequencing sample was made of blood. Written as DNA, the CDR3 is TGTGCCACACAAGAGGCGTCCTCCTACGAGCAGTACTTC. Protein product: CATQEASSYEQYF.